A single sample gave rise to the 28 T cell receptor beta chains below, sequenced in a study of blood T cell repertoires in COVID-19. Some clones are missing from TCRdb's copy, which holds only in-frame ones; the method was immunoSEQ multiplex PCR. The repertoire holds over 200,000 clones, with about 88% as singletons. Material: peripheral blood. The receptors come from a woman aged 60-75 years with acute or convalescent COVID-19.

The chain uses TRBV6-5 and TRBJ1-1, with a weak D call TRBD1 (5 bases). V lost 6 bases, J lost 7 bases, and 18 bases lay in between. This CDR3 has 14 residues. In germline, CDR1 is MNHEY, CDR2 SVGAGI. CDR3 sequence (DNA): TGTGCCAGCAGACCAAGCGACAGAATAAATGAAGCTTTCTTT. This gives the protein CASRPSDRINEAFF.

The rearrangement uses TRBV6-2 or TRBV6-3 and TRBJ2-7; the D is unclear. Trimming pared 2 bases from V and 2 bases from J, leaving 7 bases between. The CDR3 loop spans 13 amino acids. Germline CDR1 is MNHEY and CDR2 is SVGEGT. The CDR3 reads CASSYDSTYEQYF. For the CDR3, the DNA is TGTGCCAGCAGTTACGATAGCACCTACGAGCAGTACTTC.

The chain uses TRBV30 and TRBJ1-4, with no clear D. V lost 8 bases, J lost 4 bases, and 14 bases lay in between. Germline CDR1 reads GTSNPN; CDR2 reads SVGIG (reference sequence). The CDR3 contains 13 residues. CDR3 loop: CALEEALNEKLFF. CDR3 in DNA: TGTGCCCTGGAGGAGGCCCTTAATGAAAAACTGTTTTTT.

The rearrangement links TRBV6-1 to TRBJ1-2; no definite D call. Germline CDR1 MNHNS, CDR2 SASEGT. CDR3 length equals 15 residues. V lost 1 base and J 4 bases, leaving 13 bases between the germline ends. CDR3 sequence reads: CASSEGGSRSYGYTF. The CDR3 DNA sequence: TGTGCCAGCAGTGAAGGCGGGAGTCGCTCCTATGGCTACACCTTC.

The chain uses TRBV19 and TRBJ1-5, with D unclear. Trimming shortened V by 1 base and J by 4 bases, and 8 bases separated the two germline ends. This CDR3 spans 14 amino acids. Germline CDR1 is LNHDA and CDR2 is SQIVND (reference sequence). The CDR3 region has the DNA TGTGCCAGTAGTATAGCTGTCAGGAATCAGCCCCAGCATTTT. Its protein is CASSIAVRNQPQHF.

The gene calls are TRBV5-1 and TRBJ2-1; tentatively, D is TRBD1 (7 bases). The length of the CDR3 is 13 residues. V was pared by 2 bases and J by 8 bases, with 11 bases between. CDR1 SGHRS and CDR2 YFSETQ come from the germline V gene. The CDR3 region has the DNA TGCGCCAGCAGCTTTGACAGGGACTATGAGCAGTTCTTC. This gives the protein CASSFDRDYEQFF.

This chain uses TRBV9 with TRBJ2-2, with a tentative D call TRBD2 (6 bases). Looked up from germline, CDR1 is SGDLS and CDR2 is YYNGEE. V lost 3 bases to trimming and J lost 8 bases, with 14 bases between them. The length of the CDR3 is 14 residues. In DNA form, the CDR3 reads TGTGCCAGCAGCGGACCACTAGCATCTGGGGAGCTGTTTTTT. Residues: CASSGPLASGELFF.

The rearrangement uses TRBV7-2 and TRBJ2-1; 8 bases line up with TRBD2. The CDR3 has 15 amino acids. V was clipped by 1 base and J by 5 bases; unmatched bases: 4. Germline V gives CDR1 SGHTA, CDR2 FQGNSA. CDR3 nucleotide sequence: TGTGCCAGCAGCTTAGTAGCGGGATCGAACAATGAGCAGTTCTTC. This sequence encodes CASSLVAGSNNEQFF.

This clone was seen a few times. The V call is TRBV11-3, the J call TRBJ1-3, with unresolved D. Between the trimmed V and J ends, which lost 5 bases and 0 bases, there was a span of 11 bases. This CDR3 spans 15 amino acids. Germline-derived CDR1 and CDR2 are SGHNT and YENEEA. In nucleotides, the CDR3 is TGTGCCAGCAGCCTCGACGGCGGCTCTGGAAACACCATATATTTT. Encoded protein: CASSLDGGSGNTIYF.

This chain uses TRBV5-1 with TRBJ1-1, with 7 bases fitting TRBD1. Trimming at V came to 0 bases and at J to 4 bases, leaving 15 bases not matched to a gene. The CDR3 extends over 18 amino acids. Per the germline V gene, CDR1 is SGHRS and CDR2 is YFSETQ. Here the CDR3 reads CASSLGIPGTVPSTEAFF. The CDR3 DNA reads TGCGCCAGCAGCTTGGGAATTCCCGGGACAGTCCCTTCCACTGAAGCTTTCTTT.

This chain uses TRBV19 with TRBJ2-2, with D maybe TRBD1 (6 bases). Germline assignment: CDR1 LNHDA and CDR2 SQIVND (reference sequence). There are 13 residues in the CDR3. Trimming took off 5 bases at V and 6 bases at J, with 10 bases between the two ends. CDR3 region: CASSVTGPGELFF. CDR3 coding DNA: TGTGCCAGTAGTGTAACAGGGCCCGGGGAGCTGTTTTTT. Drawing the rest from reference TRBV19 and TRBJ2-2, the complete variable domain is DGGITQSPKYLFRKEGQNVTLSCEQNLNHDAMYWYRQDPGQGLRLIYYSQIVNDFQKGDIAEGYSVSREKKESFPLTVTSAQKNPTAFYLCASSVTGPGELFFGEGSRLTVL.

A single count supports this clone. The chain uses TRBV12-5 and TRBJ2-5, with 8 bases lining up with TRBD1. This CDR3 is 17 amino acids long. V shed 0 bases and J 5 bases; nucleotides not matched to a gene: 11. Germline CDR1 reads LGHNT; CDR2 reads FRNRAP. This CDR3 is CASGLVWDRTSRETQYF. The CDR3, as DNA: TGTGCTAGTGGTTTGGTATGGGACAGGACTTCGCGGGAGACCCAGTACTTC.

The rearrangement links TRBV5-1 to TRBJ1-4; TRBD1 agrees at 8 bases. V was clipped by 7 bases and J by 5 bases; unmatched bases: 4. Looked up from germline, CDR1 is SGHRS and CDR2 is YFSETQ. CDR3 length equals 13 residues. The CDR3 loop is CASRTGGNEKLFF. In DNA, the CDR3 is TGCGCCAGCCGAACAGGGGGGAATGAAAAACTGTTTTTT.

This sequence joins TRBV4-2 and TRBJ2-3; 7 bases are shared with TRBD2. From germline, CDR1 is LGHNA and CDR2 YNFKEQ. The CDR3 sequence is 15 residues long. V shed 1 base and J 5 bases; nucleotides not matched to a gene: 6. The CDR3 protein is CASSQVVAGQDTQYF. The CDR3 DNA follows: TGTGCCAGCAGCCAAGTTGTAGCGGGCCAAGATACGCAGTATTTT.

As DNA, the CDR3 is TGTGCCAGCAGCGTAGAGGGTAGCGGGGTAGATACGCAGTATTTT. Protein: CASSVEGSGVDTQYF. This chain connects TRBV9 to TRBJ2-3; 8 positions agree with TRBD2. Germline V CDR1 and CDR2: SGDLS, YYNGEE. Losses at the gene ends were 0 bases for V and 5 bases for J; bases not matched to a gene: 5. The CDR3 sequence is 15 residues long.

This chain links TRBV4-3 with TRBJ2-7; the match to TRBD2 covers 10 bases. Looked up from germline, CDR1 is LGHNA and CDR2 is YSLEER. Germline trimming cut 1 base from V and 2 bases from J; bases unmatched to any gene: 5. This CDR3 contains 16 residues. This CDR3 is CASSQGPTSGTYEQYF. The CDR3 DNA follows: TGCGCCAGCAGCCAAGGGCCTACTAGCGGGACCTACGAGCAGTACTTC.

This clone was detected only once. The chain links TRBV7-9 to TRBJ2-2; D remains unclear. CDR3 length: 14 residues. V lost 3 bases and J 1 base, leaving 6 bases between the germline ends. The V gene's germline CDR1 is SEHNR and CDR2 FQNEAQ (reference sequence). The CDR3 DNA reads TGTGCCAGCAGCTTCAACTTGAACACCGGGGAGCTGTTTTTT. Translated: CASSFNLNTGELFF.

This clone was counted once. This rearrangement joins TRBV2 to TRBJ1-3, with D uncertain. CDR3 length equals 14 residues. Looked up from germline, CDR1 is SNHLY and CDR2 is FYNNEI. Trimming left V 7 bases short and J 0 bases short, with 10 bases between. CDR3 bases: TGTGCCAGCAACTCGGGTACCTCTGGAAACACCATATATTTT. Encoded protein: CASNSGTSGNTIYF.

This chain joins TRBV9 and TRBJ2-7, with 8 nucleotides matching TRBD2. The germline CDR1 and CDR2 sequences are SGDLS and YYNGEE. With V trimmed by 1 base and J by 0 bases, 3 bases remained unmatched. This CDR3 is built from 15 residues. The CDR3 bases are TGTGCCAGCAGCGTAAGCGGGGGCCGCTCCTACGAGCAGTACTTC. It codes for CASSVSGGRSYEQYF. The whole variable domain, remainder taken from reference TRBV9 and TRBJ2-7, is DSGVTQTPKHLITATGQRVTLRCSPRSGDLSVYWYQQSLDQGLQFLIQYYNGEERAKGNILERFSAQQFPDLHSELNLSSLELGDSALYFCASSVSGGRSYEQYFGPGTRLTVT.

The chain employs TRBV5-1 and TRBJ2-5; 14 bases are shared with TRBD2. The V and J ends lost 4 bases and 5 bases, in that order; junction bases with no gene match: 13. Germline V lookup: CDR1 SGHRS, CDR2 YFSETQ. The CDR3 has 18 amino acids. Written as DNA, the CDR3 is TGCGCCAGCAGCGACCCGACTAGCGGGGGGGCCGTTTCGGAGACCCAGTACTTC. It yields the protein CASSDPTSGGAVSETQYF. Filled out from reference TRBV5-1 and TRBJ2-5, the complete variable domain reads KAGVTQTPRYLIKTRGQQVTLSCSPISGHRSVSWYQQTPGQGLQFLFEYFSETQRNKGNFPGRFSGRQFSNSRSEMNVSTLELGDSALYLCASSDPTSGGAVSETQYFGPGTRLLVL.

This clone is a singleton in its sample. This rearrangement joins TRBV7-9 to TRBJ1-1; D is unresolved. Per the germline V gene, CDR1 is SEHNR and CDR2 is FQNEAQ (reference sequence). Trimming took off 5 bases at V and 7 bases at J, with 23 bases between the two ends. This CDR3 has 16 residues. The CDR3 nucleotides are TGTGCCAGCAGCCTACAGAACACTGACGCCGGATTTGAAGCTTTCTTT. Its translation is CASSLQNTDAGFEAFF.

The rearrangement links TRBV9 to TRBJ2-1, with 11 bases that match TRBD2. The CDR3 is 17 amino acids. J was trimmed by 5 bases and V by 3 bases; bases with no gene match: 10. Germline CDR1 and CDR2: SGDLS and YYNGEE. The CDR3 loop reads CASSAHSGTSGDNEQFF. The CDR3 DNA sequence: TGTGCCAGCAGCGCACATTCCGGGACTAGCGGAGACAATGAGCAGTTCTTC.

This clone came up once. The chain recombines TRBV7-2 with TRBJ2-1; D is perhaps TRBD2 (6 bases). The CDR3 runs to 13 residues. Germline V gene sequence: CDR1 SGHTA, CDR2 FQGNSA. Trimming shortened V by 2 bases and J by 16 bases, and 18 bases separated the two germline ends. For the CDR3, the DNA is TGTGCCAGCAGCTTATCTCGGGACTCCTCCAGATTCTTC. This sequence encodes CASSLSRDSSRFF.

V usage is TRBV30 and J usage is TRBJ1-5; no clear D. Germline-derived CDR1 and CDR2 are GTSNPN and SVGIG (reference sequence). This CDR3 has 14 amino acids. V was shortened by 0 bases and J by 10 bases, with 16 bases between the two germline ends. The CDR3, as DNA: TGTGCCTGGAGTGTAGTGGGCTCCCGGGGACCCCAGCATTTT. Protein sequence: CAWSVVGSRGPQHF. Full variable domain (remainder filled in from reference TRBV30 and TRBJ1-5): SQTIHQWPATLVQPVGSPLSLECTVEGTSNPNLYWYRQAAGRGLQLLFYSVGIGQISSEVPQNLSASRPQDRQFILSSKKLLLSDSGFYLCAWSVVGSRGPQHFGDGTRLSIL.

The chain carries TRBV19 and TRBJ1-1, with D perhaps matching TRBD1 (5 bases). The germline V and J ends were trimmed by 7 bases and 9 bases, with 18 bases remaining between them. CDR3 size: 13 residues. Germline CDR1 is LNHDA and CDR2 is SQIVND (reference sequence). The chain's CDR3 is CASILQTGTQAFF. The CDR3 DNA sequence: TGTGCCAGTATCTTACAAACCGGGACTCAAGCTTTCTTT.

The chain links TRBV6-5 to TRBJ1-2, with TRBD1 identical over 8 bases. This CDR3 region has 12 residues. The V gene's germline CDR1 is MNHEY and CDR2 SVGAGI. J lost 8 bases, V lost 5 bases, and 4 bases had no gene match. CDR3 in DNA: TGTGCCAGCAGTCAGGGGGCGCGCGGCTACACCTTC. As protein: CASSQGARGYTF.

As regards this clone: Compared with germline, one end of the junction differs, possibly owing to a read error. The chain joins TRBV28 to TRBJ1-1, with TRBD1 as a possible D gene (6 bases). The CDR3 consists of 18 residues. Germline CDR1 MDHEN, CDR2 SYDVKM. The DNA for the CDR3 is TGTGCCAGCAGCTTATGGAAGGGGGGGACCCTCATGAACACTGAAGCTTTCTTT. Residues: CASSLWKGGTLMNTEAFF.

The chain uses TRBV10-3 and TRBJ1-2; no definite D call. Deletions cut 10 bases from V and 0 bases from J, with 18 bases between. Germline values: CDR1 ENHRY, CDR2 SYGVKD. The CDR3 has 15 amino acids. This CDR3 reads CATYAGLTSNYGYTF. The CDR3 nucleotides read TGTGCCACGTACGCTGGGCTAACGTCTAACTATGGCTACACCTTC.